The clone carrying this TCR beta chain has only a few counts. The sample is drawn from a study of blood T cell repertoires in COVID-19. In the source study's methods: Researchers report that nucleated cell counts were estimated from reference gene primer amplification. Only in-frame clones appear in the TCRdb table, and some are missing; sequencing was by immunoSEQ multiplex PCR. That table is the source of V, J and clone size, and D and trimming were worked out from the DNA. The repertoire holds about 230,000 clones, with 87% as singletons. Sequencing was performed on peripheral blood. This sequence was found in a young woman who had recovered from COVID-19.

This CDR3 is CASSPSGERFGYTF. Written as DNA, the CDR3 is TGTGCCAGCAGCCCTTCAGGGGAGCGCTTTGGCTACACCTTC. V and J are TRBV7-9 and TRBJ1-2; maybe TRBD1 (6 bases). V lost 5 bases, J lost 7 bases, and 17 bases lay in between. This CDR3 contains 14 residues. Germline loops: CDR1 SEHNR, CDR2 FQNEAQ (reference sequence).